This TCR beta chain was identified during a study of T cells after yellow fever vaccination. There are many counts of this clonotype. TCRdb re-called the 5' RACE reads through MiXCR, storing one row per CDR3 protein. The table shows around 160,000 distinct CDR3 sequences, with approximately 6.8% occurring only once. V was pared by 4 bases and J by 0 bases, with 1 base of the junction left unmatched. The CDR3 has 15 residues. Per germline, CDR1 SGHNT and CDR2 YYREEE (reference sequence). This TCR was sampled from a man younger than 30 who received the YFV17D yellow fever vaccine. The sample in question was CD4+ T cells sorted from PBMCs, obtained more than 4 days after the first yellow fever vaccination. The J gene is TRBJ2-2, the V gene TRBV5-4, with 9 positions matching TRBD1. CDR3 sequence: CASSRDRANTGELFF. CDR3 DNA sequence: TGTGCCAGCAGCAGGGACAGGGCGAACACCGGGGAGCTGTTTTTT.